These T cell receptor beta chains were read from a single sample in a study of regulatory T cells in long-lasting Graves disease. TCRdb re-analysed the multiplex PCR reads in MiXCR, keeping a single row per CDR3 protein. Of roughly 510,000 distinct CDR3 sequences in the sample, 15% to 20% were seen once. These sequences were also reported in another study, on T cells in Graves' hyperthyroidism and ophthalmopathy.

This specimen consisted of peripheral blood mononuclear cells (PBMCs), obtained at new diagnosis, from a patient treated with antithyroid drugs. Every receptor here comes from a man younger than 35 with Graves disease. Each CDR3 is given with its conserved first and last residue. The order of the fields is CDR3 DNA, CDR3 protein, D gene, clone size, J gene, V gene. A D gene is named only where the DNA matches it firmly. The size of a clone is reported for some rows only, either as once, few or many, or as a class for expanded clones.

CDR3 DNA: TGCGCCAGCAGCTTGGATTCCCTAGCGAACTCCTACAATGAGCAGTTCTTC; CDR3 protein: CASSLDSLANSYNEQFF; D gene: NA; clone size: NA; J gene: TRBJ2-1; V gene: TRBV5-1
CDR3 DNA: TGTGCCAGCAGCCAAGGGCTAGCGGGAGGCTCCGAGTCTCGGGAGACCCAGTACTTC; CDR3 protein: CASSQGLAGGSESRETQYF; D gene: TRBD2; clone size: few; J gene: TRBJ2-5; V gene: TRBV3-1
CDR3 DNA: TGTGCCAGCAGTGGGACCGGGACAGGGAATCAGCCCCAGCATTTT; CDR3 protein: CASSGTGTGNQPQHF; D gene: TRBD1; clone size: NA; J gene: TRBJ1-5; V gene: TRBV2
CDR3 DNA: TGTGCCAGCAGCCACCGGGATACAAGGGAGACCCAGTACTTC; CDR3 protein: CASSHRDTRETQYF; D gene: NA; clone size: many; J gene: TRBJ2-5; V gene: TRBV7-2
CDR3 DNA: TGTGCCAGCAGTAAGGGACTAGCAGCCTACGAGCAGTACTTC; CDR3 protein: CASSKGLAAYEQYF; D gene: TRBD2; clone size: many; J gene: TRBJ2-7; V gene: TRBV6-1
CDR3 DNA: TGCAGTGCTAGCCCCACCCCCGGGACCTCGAGAGGCTACACCTTC; CDR3 protein: CSASPTPGTSRGYTF; D gene: NA; clone size: NA; J gene: TRBJ1-2; V gene: TRBV20-1
CDR3 DNA: TGTGCCAGCAGCTTCGACAGGGGGTTCGACGAGCAGTACTTC; CDR3 protein: CASSFDRGFDEQYF; D gene: TRBD1; clone size: many; J gene: TRBJ2-7; V gene: TRBV11-2
CDR3 DNA: TGTGCCAGCAGTGAAGCGAACGGGGGCTACACCTTC; CDR3 protein: CASSEANGGYTF; D gene: NA; clone size: many; J gene: TRBJ1-2; V gene: TRBV2
CDR3 DNA: TGTGCCAGCAGCGTAGGTGTCAAGACAACAGATACGCAGTATTTT; CDR3 protein: CASSVGVKTTDTQYF; D gene: NA; clone size: few; J gene: TRBJ2-3; V gene: TRBV9
CDR3 DNA: TGTGCCAGCAGCGCCGGGCAGGGGGCTTACGGCTACACCTTC; CDR3 protein: CASSAGQGAYGYTF; D gene: TRBD1; clone size: few; J gene: TRBJ1-2; V gene: TRBV27
CDR3 DNA: TGTGCCAGCAGTTTCTACGGCAATCAGCCCCAGCATTTT; CDR3 protein: CASSFYGNQPQHF; D gene: NA; clone size: few; J gene: TRBJ1-5; V gene: TRBV27
CDR3 DNA: TGCAGTGCTAGAGTCGGGGGGGGAACTGAAGCTTTCTTT; CDR3 protein: CSARVGGGTEAFF; D gene: NA; clone size: NA; J gene: TRBJ1-1; V gene: TRBV20-1
CDR3 DNA: TGTGCCAGCAGTCAGGGCCCGGGCCAAATAGGGACCCAGTACTTC; CDR3 protein: CASSQGPGQIGTQYF; D gene: NA; clone size: NA; J gene: TRBJ2-5; V gene: TRBV2
CDR3 DNA: TGTGCCAGCAGTATCAATGAGCAGTTCTTC; CDR3 protein: CASSINEQFF; D gene: NA; clone size: many; J gene: TRBJ2-1; V gene: TRBV28
CDR3 DNA: TGTGCCAGCAGCTTGGAACCACGAAGCTCCTACGAGCAGTACTTC; CDR3 protein: CASSLEPRSSYEQYF; D gene: NA; clone size: many; J gene: TRBJ2-7; V gene: TRBV5-4